A single sample gave rise to the 27 T cell receptor beta chains below, sequenced in a study of cytomegalovirus exposure and HLA in healthy donors. Vbeta (60) and Jbeta (13) primers were used in the PCR. Here immunoSEQ multiplex PCR was the method, and the copy in TCRdb shows in-frame clones only, minus some. The table includes about 190,000 clones, 85% detected once. The sample taken for sequencing was PBMCs. The source is a boy aged 2 to 9 in good health and CMV-seronegative.

The V and J genes are TRBV10-3 and TRBJ1-1; 11 bases fit TRBD1. The germline CDR1 and CDR2 sequences are ENHRY and SYGVKD. Germline trimming cut 4 bases from V and 6 bases from J; bases unmatched to any gene: 7. The CDR3 is 15 residues long. The CDR3: CAISVRGDRGSEAFF. CDR3 bases: TGTGCCATCAGTGTCAGGGGGGACAGGGGGTCTGAAGCTTTCTTT.

The chain uses TRBV27 and TRBJ2-7; tentatively, D is TRBD1 (6 bases). Germline V lookup: CDR1 MNHEY, CDR2 SMNVEV (reference sequence). The CDR3 length is 15 residues. V was pared by 5 bases and J by 3 bases, with 17 bases between. The CDR3 region has the DNA TGTGCCAGCAGTATAACTTGGGGGCTGGTCTACGAGCAGTACTTC. Protein product: CASSITWGLVYEQYF.

Comments on this clone: Other DNA variants within this sample encode the same CDR3. The rearrangement uses TRBV28 and TRBJ1-5, with D perhaps TRBD1 (6 bases). This CDR3 has 16 residues. Trimming pared 4 bases from V and 4 bases from J, leaving 17 bases between. In germline, CDR1 is MDHEN, CDR2 SYDVKM. In DNA form, the CDR3 reads TGTGCCAGCAGTTCGAGGGGGGGAGGGGGTAATCAGCCCCAGCATTTT. Translated: CASSSRGGGGNQPQHF.

In DNA, the CDR3 is TGCGCCAGCAGCCTCCTAGCGGGAGGTGGGTCCTACGAGCAGTACTTC. Amino acids: CASSLLAGGGSYEQYF. V gene TRBV5-1 combines with J gene TRBJ2-7, with TRBD2 matching 11 bases. This CDR3 region has 16 residues. CDR1 is SGHRS, CDR2 YFSETQ, per germline. V dropped 4 bases and J dropped 1; count of bases not matched to a gene: 7. The full variable domain, rest sourced from reference TRBV5-1 and TRBJ2-7, is KAGVTQTPRYLIKTRGQQVTLSCSPISGHRSVSWYQQTPGQGLQFLFEYFSETQRNKGNFPGRFSGRQFSNSRSEMNVSTLELGDSALYLCASSLLAGGGSYEQYFGPGTRLTVT.

The chain recombines TRBV9 with TRBJ2-3; D possibly corresponds to TRBD2 (6 bases). Germline V gene sequence: CDR1 SGDLS, CDR2 YYNGEE. V gave up 8 bases and J gave up 1 base, with 11 bases separating them. The CDR3 sequence is 13 residues long. Here the CDR3 DNA reads TGTGCCAGTGGGAGGACTGGCACAGATACGCAGTATTTT. Translation gives CASGRTGTDTQYF.

This clone has a handful of counts. This chain links TRBV10-2 with TRBJ1-1; TRBD1 might be the D (6 bases). V gave up 4 bases and J gave up 2 bases, with 11 bases separating them. CDR1 and CDR2 from the germline V gene are WSHSY and SAAADI. The CDR3 spans 14 residues. The CDR3 region has the DNA TGCGCCAGCAGTGTCAGGGGCAGCAACACTGAAGCTTTCTTT. Its translation: CASSVRGSNTEAFF.

This clone showed up just once. The CDR3 DNA reads TGTGCCAGCAGCTTGGAGCCCCATGAGCAGTTCTTC. Translated, it gives CASSLEPHEQFF. The chain has TRBV5-5 and TRBJ2-1; D is unclear. The CDR3 length is 12 residues. V was trimmed by 0 bases and J by 8 bases, leaving 6 bases between them. CDR1 SGHKS and CDR2 YYEKEE come from the germline V gene (reference sequence).

V and J are TRBV4-1 and TRBJ2-1; D is unresolved. The germline CDR1 and CDR2 sequences are MGHRA and YSYEKL. The V end lost 3 bases, the J end lost 8 bases, and 14 bases lay between the germline ends. The CDR3 runs to 14 residues. In DNA, the CDR3 is TGCGCCAGCAGCCATCTCCCCGGAGAGGATGAGCAGTTCTTC. Translated, it gives CASSHLPGEDEQFF.

V and J are TRBV2 and TRBJ2-3; TRBD2 might be the D (6 bases). CDR1 is SNHLY, CDR2 FYNNEI, per germline. The CDR3 has 14 residues. The germline V and J ends were trimmed by 8 bases and 6 bases, with 18 bases remaining between them. The CDR3 sequence: CASGGRGGGDTQYF. The CDR3, as DNA: TGTGCCAGCGGGGGTCGGGGTGGGGGGGATACGCAGTATTTT.

The V call is TRBV28, the J call TRBJ1-3; D may be TRBD1 (6 bases). Per the germline V gene, CDR1 is MDHEN and CDR2 is SYDVKM. Trimming cost V 3 bases and J 2 bases, with 11 bases left between them. The length of the CDR3 is 15 residues. CDR3 in amino acids: CASSLVGQPGNTIYF. CDR3 nucleotide sequence: TGTGCCAGCAGTTTGGTAGGACAGCCTGGAAACACCATATATTTT. Full variable domain (rest looked up from reference TRBV28 and TRBJ1-3): DVKVTQSSRYLVKRTGEKVFLECVQDMDHENMFWYRQDPGLGLRLIYFSYDVKMKEKGDIPEGYSVSREKKERFSLILESASTNQTSMYLCASSLVGQPGNTIYFGEGSWLTVV.

DNA of the CDR3: TGTGCCAGCAGCTTAGCGCTAGCGGAGACCTACGAGCAGTACTTC. The encoded protein is CASSLALAETYEQYF. The gene calls are TRBV7-2 and TRBJ2-5, with 7 bases aligning to TRBD2. The closer fit of TRBJ2-7 to the DNA end suggests the J call may be wrong. The germline gives CDR1 SGHTA, CDR2 FQGNSA. This CDR3 contains 15 residues.

The chain links TRBV28 to TRBJ1-1; 7 bases map to TRBD1. Unmatched junction bases numbered 12, after V lost 6 bases and J lost 8 bases. CDR3 size: 14 residues. Germline-derived CDR1 and CDR2 are MDHEN and SYDVKM. DNA for the CDR3: TGTGCCAGCAGCTCCCCGACAGGGACCTCCGAAGCTTTCTTT. Its protein is CASSSPTGTSEAFF.

A single count supports this clone. The chain recombines TRBV14 with TRBJ2-7; D unclear. CDR1 and CDR2 (germline): SGHDN, FVKESK. The CDR3 is 14 residues long. Trimming removed 0 bases from V and 0 bases from J, with 6 bases in between. DNA of the CDR3: TGTGCCAGCAGCCAAGAGTACGGCTCCTACGAGCAGTACTTC. This codes for CASSQEYGSYEQYF.

The V call is TRBV7-9, the J call TRBJ2-3, with 7 positions matching TRBD1. The ends lost 0 bases at V and 0 bases at J; junction bases unmatched: 6. The germline CDR1 and CDR2 sequences are SEHNR and FQNEAQ (reference sequence). The CDR3 is made up of 17 amino acids. CDR3 coding DNA: TGTGCCAGCAGCTTAGCGGATAGGGGGCCCAGCACAGATACGCAGTATTTT. Protein product: CASSLADRGPSTDTQYF.

The chain couples TRBV2 to TRBJ1-2; the D is unclear. The germline V gene has CDR1 SNHLY and CDR2 FYNNEI. CDR3 size: 14 residues. V lost 2 bases and J 7 bases, leaving 14 bases between the germline ends. Here the CDR3 reads CASSESLWGGGYTF. The CDR3, as DNA: TGTGCCAGCAGTGAAAGTTTGTGGGGAGGTGGCTACACCTTC.

This clone was counted a single time. The chain links TRBV15 to TRBJ1-6, with D unclear. V lost 1 base and J 9 bases, leaving 10 bases between the germline ends. Per germline, CDR1 LNHNV and CDR2 YYDKDF (reference sequence). The CDR3 contains 14 residues. CDR3 coding DNA: TGTGCCACCAGCAGAGCAGAGGGAGGTTCACCCCTCCACTTT. As protein: CATSRAEGGSPLHF. The full variable domain, its missing parts supplied by reference TRBV15 and TRBJ1-6, is DAMVIQNPRYQVTQFGKPVTLSCSQTLNHNVMYWYQQKSSQAPKLLFHYYDKDFNNEADTPDNFQSRRPNTSFCFLDIRSPGLGDTAMYLCATSRAEGGSPLHFGNGTRLTVT.

This sequence joins TRBV18 and TRBJ2-3; D is perhaps TRBD2 (5 bases). Germline CDR1 reads KGHSH; CDR2 reads LQKENI. Trimming pared 9 bases from V and 4 bases from J, leaving 11 bases between. The length of the CDR3 is 12 residues. CDR3 amino acids: CASSPRADTQYF. As DNA, the CDR3 is TGTGCCAGTTCGCCGAGGGCAGATACGCAGTATTTT.

V gene TRBV2 combines with J gene TRBJ2-3, with TRBD2 matching 9 bases. This CDR3 has 15 amino acids. Per the germline V gene, CDR1 is SNHLY and CDR2 is FYNNEI. V shed 5 bases and J 1 base; nucleotides not matched to a gene: 4. The CDR3 reads CASSRPSGGTDTQYF. The CDR3 DNA sequence: TGTGCCAGCAGTAGGCCTAGCGGGGGCACAGATACGCAGTATTTT.

The V gene is TRBV30, the J gene TRBJ1-2; D not certain. V shed 0 bases and J shed 2 bases, with 7 bases lying between them. The CDR3 covers 13 residues. Germline V gives CDR1 GTSNPN, CDR2 SVGIG (reference sequence). The CDR3: CAWSVLQNYGYTF. The CDR3 region has the DNA TGTGCCTGGAGTGTATTACAGAACTATGGCTACACCTTC.

This rearrangement joins TRBV28 to TRBJ1-5; 7 nucleotides agree with TRBD1. The CDR3 consists of 13 residues. The germline V gene has CDR1 MDHEN and CDR2 SYDVKM. V lost 8 bases, J lost 5 bases, and 6 bases stayed unmatched. CDR3 amino acids: CASRGQRYQPQHF. As DNA, the CDR3 is TGTGCCAGCCGGGGACAGCGCTATCAGCCCCAGCATTTT.

The rearrangement joins TRBV28 to TRBJ2-3; tentative D call: TRBD1 (6 bases). V was pared by 4 bases and J by 2 bases, with 13 bases between. This CDR3 contains 15 residues. The germline V gene has CDR1 MDHEN and CDR2 SYDVKM. CDR3 DNA: TGTGCCAGCAGTTACACGGACAGTCCCACAGATACGCAGTATTTT. Amino acids: CASSYTDSPTDTQYF.

The chain joins TRBV7-3 to TRBJ1-2, with TRBD1 as a possible D gene (5 bases). Trimming cost V 3 bases and J 8 bases, with 13 bases left between them. From germline, CDR1 is SGHTA and CDR2 FQGTGA. This CDR3 contains 13 residues. CDR3 nucleotide sequence: TGTGCCAGCAGCTTCGAGGGGACTCGCGGCTACACCTTC. Amino acids: CASSFEGTRGYTF. The variable domain in full, completed from reference TRBV7-3 and TRBJ1-2, reads GAGVSQTPSNKVTEKGKYVELRCDPISGHTALYWYRQSLGQGPEFLIYFQGTGAADDSGLPNDRFFAVRPEGSVSTLKIQRTERGDSAVYLCASSFEGTRGYTFGSGTRLTVV.

The CDR3 spells CASSLGLDYGYTF. CDR3 coding DNA: TGTGCCAGCAGTTTAGGGCTCGACTATGGCTACACCTTC. The J gene is TRBJ1-2, the V gene TRBV28; D unresolved. The CDR3 runs 13 residues. The germline V gene has CDR1 MDHEN and CDR2 SYDVKM. V lost 2 bases, J lost 3 bases, and 7 bases lay in between.

The rearrangement links TRBV7-9 to TRBJ2-1; the D gene is possibly TRBD1 (5 bases). The CDR3 totals 13 residues. The V end was cut by 3 bases, the J end by 8 bases, with 11 bases between. The V gene's germline CDR1 is SEHNR and CDR2 FQNEAQ (reference sequence). DNA for the CDR3: TGTGCCAGCAGCTTCCAGGGAAGCCATGAGCAGTTCTTC. This gives the protein CASSFQGSHEQFF.

V usage is TRBV29-1 and J usage is TRBJ2-1; a weak D match, TRBD1 (6 bases). V was pared by 7 bases and J by 8 bases, with 15 bases between. Per the germline V gene, CDR1 is SQVTM and CDR2 is ANQGSEA. This CDR3 has 12 amino acids. CDR3 DNA sequence: TGCAGCGGGAGCAGGGGTGGGGATGAGCAGTTCTTC. Translating it yields CSGSRGGDEQFF.

J is TRBJ1-2 and V is TRBV11-2; D uncertain. V was trimmed by 3 bases and J by 4 bases, leaving 9 bases between them. The CDR3 covers 13 residues. CDR1 and CDR2 from the germline V gene are SGHAT and FQNNGV. CDR3 sequence: CASSFDPGYGYTF. In nucleotides, the CDR3 is TGTGCCAGCAGCTTCGATCCGGGCTATGGCTACACCTTC. The complete variable domain, with remaining parts taken from reference TRBV11-2 and TRBJ1-2, reads EAGVAQSPRYKIIEKRQSVAFWCNPISGHATLYWYQQILGQGPKLLIQFQNNGVVDDSQLPKDRFSAERLKGVDSTLKIQPAKLEDSAVYLCASSFDPGYGYTFGSGTRLTVV.

This chain joins TRBV6-6 and TRBJ1-1, with a possible D match to TRBD1 (6 bases). The CDR3 extends over 14 amino acids. Germline CDR1 is MNHNY and CDR2 is SVGAGI (reference sequence). V gave up 5 bases and J gave up 2 bases, with 12 bases separating them. The chain's CDR3 is CASSHGQINTEAFF. Here the CDR3 DNA reads TGTGCCAGCAGTCACGGACAGATAAACACTGAAGCTTTCTTT.